This TCR beta chain is drawn from a study of T-cell reconstitution after alpha-beta-depleted transplantation in children. V lost 2 bases, J lost 4 bases, and 7 bases stayed unmatched. The CDR3 has 15 amino acids. Germline loops: CDR1 SGHDN, CDR2 FVKESK. As regards this clonotype: Its cognate antigen is unknown.

Study-wide findings and caveats: High day-60 TCRbeta diversity in some patients came from surviving recipient T cells and thymic progenitors. At the one-year point after transplant, T-cell counts and TCRbeta diversity were found to come mostly from T cells that had been newly produced.

It was with unique molecular identifiers that the TCRbeta library was prepared. Via MiXCR, TCRdb re-called the PCR reads, giving one row per CDR3 protein. The sample has almost 600,000 distinct CDR3 sequences, 25% to 30% seen once. The V and J genes are TRBV14 and TRBJ1-1; TRBD1 matches at 7 bases. This sequence was found in a boy less than two years old with Wiskott-Aldrich syndrome, due to receive a stem cell transplant. The sequencing used PBMCs, collected before TCRalphabeta/CD19-depleted stem cell transplant. The CDR3 is CASSQLFDRATEAFF. The CDR3 nucleotides read TGTGCCAGCAGCCAACTATTCGACAGGGCCACTGAAGCTTTCTTT.